The present T cell receptor beta chain was sequenced within a study of blood T cell repertoires in COVID-19. Study overall: Researchers got acute and convalescent COVID-19 samples from the United States, Italy and Spain.

Ages ranged from roughly 18 to 100 years, with residence in around 24 US areas. Each participant's cohort was designated according to participant-reported clinical history. The V end lost 4 bases, the J end lost 5 bases, and 7 bases lay between the germline ends. This CDR3 is 12 amino acids long. The germline V gene encodes CDR1 ENHRY and CDR2 SYGVKD. As handled by the study authors: Cell counts per sample came from amplifying reference gene primers. The repertoire was sequenced with immunoSEQ multiplex PCR; TCRdb's copy has only in-frame clones and lacks some. V and J calls and clone size are as listed in that table; D and trimming were resolved from the DNA. The sample carries 400,000 to 500,000 clones, over 75% recorded once.

The receptor's source is a woman younger than 35 who had been exposed to COVID-19. What was sequenced was PBMCs or T cells enriched from blood (not recorded which). The chain combines TRBV10-3 with TRBJ2-3; perhaps TRBD2 as D (5 bases). The CDR3 DNA follows: TGTGCCATCAGTGGGGCGGGAGATACGCAGTATTTT. Its translation: CAISGAGDTQYF.